The TCR beta chain under discussion was sequenced for a study of blood T cell repertoires in COVID-19. In the study overall: COVID-19 samples, acute and convalescent, were from the United States, Italy and Spain. Nucleic acid was either cDNA or gDNA, and it came from T cells, B-cell-depleted T cells, or PBMCs.

Original processing notes: Estimates of nucleated cell counts were drawn from the amplification of reference gene primers. This table comes from immunoSEQ multiplex PCR, and its TCRdb copy is limited to in-frame clones, with some not included. V and J calls and clone size follow that table, whereas D and trimming were derived from the DNA. The repertoire holds hundreds of thousands of clones, around 87% seen once, with 0.95% to 1.3% in the top ten. Germline lookup yields CDR1 MRHNA and CDR2 SNTAGT. Germline trimming cut 6 bases from V and 10 bases from J; bases unmatched to any gene: 8. The CDR3 covers 15 residues. Enrolled during active infection, Seattle patients were then followed longitudinally.

The source is a middle-aged woman with COVID-19, enrolled during active disease. The chain recombines TRBV6-4 with TRBJ2-1; TRBD2 matches at 14 bases. The sample consisted of peripheral blood. CDR3 sequence: CASSPTSGGAGEQFF. CDR3 sequence (DNA): TGTGCCAGCAGCCCGACTAGCGGGGGGGCCGGCGAGCAGTTCTTC.